The rows below give T cell receptor beta chains drawn from one sample of a study of blood T cell repertoires in COVID-19. Measured with immunoSEQ multiplex PCR; TCRdb has only the in-frame clones, and not every one. The sample yields some 260,000 clones, around nine tenths seen once. Source material: PBMCs or T cells enriched from blood (not recorded which). The receptors originated from a woman younger than 35 who had recovered from COVID-19. CDR3s include the opening cysteine and the closing phenylalanine or tryptophan. The D gene is left open where the match is weak.

V	J	D	CDR3
TRBV4-1	TRBJ2-7	.	CASSQDPGRYEQYF
TRBV5-1	TRBJ2-2	TRBD1	CASSEVPGQVAGELFF
TRBV19	TRBJ2-7	TRBD2	CASSIRAGPYEQYF
TRBV12-3/TRBV12-4	TRBJ1-1	.	CASRVVRAEAFF
TRBV7-3	TRBJ2-3	TRBD2	CASSLGGRDTQYF
TRBV10-1	TRBJ1-5	TRBD1	CASSESGGQGEQCQPQHF
TRBV6-2/TRBV6-3	TRBJ1-2	TRBD1	CASSYHRGQNGYTF
TRBV5-1	TRBJ2-7	TRBD2	CASSSGGAYEQYF
TRBV5-6	TRBJ1-2	.	CASSLGSSGGYTF
TRBV10-3	TRBJ2-1	TRBD1	CAISESVGTGDMQFF
TRBV12-5	TRBJ1-2	TRBD1	CASVRTGLDGSGGYTF
TRBV10-3	TRBJ2-6	.	CAISEVASGANVLTF
TRBV4-1	TRBJ2-7	TRBD1	CASSQGGTGFHYEQYF
TRBV18	TRBJ2-7	.	CASSPREFYEQYF
TRBV12-5	TRBJ2-7	.	CASGFGYEQYF
TRBV9	TRBJ2-3	.	CASSVEPTVTDTQYF
TRBV27	TRBJ2-5	TRBD1	CASSPWTGSAKTQYF
TRBV7-9	TRBJ1-2	TRBD1	CASSFGDEGARGYTF
TRBV5-6	TRBJ2-7	TRBD1	CASSWGTGSYEQYF
TRBV24-1	TRBJ1-2	.	CATSDGGRYGYTF
TRBV29-1	TRBJ2-2	.	CSVRSGKANTGELFF
TRBV13	TRBJ2-2	.	CASSPLSMGRPSGELFF
TRBV15	TRBJ2-3	TRBD2	CATSRDSGRGSDTQYF
TRBV4-2	TRBJ2-5	TRBD2	CASSQEGTSFQETQYF
TRBV7-8	TRBJ1-6	TRBD1	CASSLGQGENSPLHF
TRBV19	TRBJ1-1	.	CASTSGRGVGTEAFF
TRBV10-3	TRBJ2-2	TRBD1	CAIRRDSNTGELFF
TRBV11-3	TRBJ1-1	.	CASSLGLIEAFF
TRBV2	TRBJ2-7	TRBD2	CASSDIRGVAGGRSYEQYF
TRBV6-5	TRBJ1-5	TRBD1	CASKDRGIGNQPQHF
TRBV25-1	TRBJ2-1	.	CASSAGLLNEQFF
TRBV7-9	TRBJ2-7	.	CASSSIASGVREQYF
TRBV14	TRBJ2-2	.	CASSHLRNTGELFF
TRBV21-1	TRBJ1-1	.	CASSKGSGASMNTEAFF
TRBV2	TRBJ1-2	TRBD1	CASGQGGGYTF
TRBV9	TRBJ1-3	TRBD1	CASSLSGTGNSGNTIYF
TRBV3-1/TRBV3-2	TRBJ1-3	TRBD1	CASSPGQGIDTIYF
TRBV28	TRBJ1-6	.	CASSLQVYNSPLHF
TRBV25-1	TRBJ1-3	TRBD1	CASSLTGVGNTIYF
TRBV4-1	TRBJ2-7	.	CASSQFFRYEQYF
TRBV2	TRBJ1-2	.	CASMGTHYGYTF
TRBV18	TRBJ2-1	TRBD1	CASSPPRQGSGEQFF
TRBV5-6	TRBJ1-1	TRBD1	CASSWAGQGFSEAFF
TRBV3-1/TRBV3-2	TRBJ1-6	.	CASGTGANSPLHF
TRBV7-9	TRBJ2-6	.	CASSSTGLFSGANVLTF
TRBV7-3	TRBJ1-1	TRBD1	CASSSTGADTEAFF